This T cell receptor (beta chain) was found in a study of cytomegalovirus exposure and HLA in healthy donors listed by TCRdb under 2017. For context, the study as a whole: An earlier analysis of 550 to 700 of the donors reported 250 to 350 Gb of sequence data and more than 90 million unique TCR beta sequences from some 180 million T cells. An early release covering roughly 600 HLA-typed donors comprised 250 to 350 gigabases of sequencing data and tens of millions of unique TCR sequences. Of the roughly 390 genotyped donors, less than 85% were placed in the genetic ancestry cluster associated with self-reported Caucasian donors. The study aimed to test whether cataloging public T cell receptors could reveal signatures of past pathogen exposure. The T cell repertoires of around 730 subjects were profiled by immunosequencing and related to cytomegalovirus serostatus. In addition to the first cohort of around 670 subjects, a separate validation cohort of 130 or so different subjects was used. To predict cytomegalovirus infection status, the study combined high-throughput TCR immunosequencing, statistical association of individual TCRs with disease status, and machine learning. To study patterns of TCR occurrence, a later analysis re-analyzed previously published TCR beta repertoires from 700 or so donors and added high-resolution HLA genotyping. Rather than drawing on any new phenotypic data, the later analysis identified candidate immune exposures from TCR beta sequences and the way those sequences occurred across donors. An earlier analysis of several hundred of the donors used high-throughput TCR beta sequencing to judge whether each TCR beta V gene segment behaved as functional or pseudogenic. Alongside the repertoire data, information on donor age, sex, ethnicity and CMV serostatus was compiled. Genome-wide SNP genotypes for about 65% of the roughly 670 donors were used in a later genetic analysis, which treated that subset as a discovery cohort. Every repertoire in the discovery cohort had been generated on one and the same sequencing platform. Class I and class II HLA loci were covered by the typing at four-digit resolution. Typing coverage differed by locus: A, B, C, DRB1 and DQB1 were typed in about 620-630 donors, DQA1 in about 550, DPA1 in nearly 610, and DPB1 in around 440. Roughly 5 DR-DQ haplotypes were treated as single units for association and clustering because of strong linkage in the cohort. Across around 400 genotyped donors of the cohort, an average of approximately 240,000 unique TCR beta nucleotide sequences per donor were sequenced, and roughly 20% of those sequences were non-productive. Paper-wide results and their limitations: A further reported finding was that TCR beta sequences accurately predicted the HLA-A and HLA-B alleles for most subjects in the first cohort. Compared with the roughly 720-donor mean, donors in an Asian-associated ancestry cluster had fewer N-insertions in productive TCRs, according to a later genetic analysis. At a false discovery rate of 0.05, a later analysis linked 16,000 or so TCR beta sequences to specific HLA alleles. Over 15 rarely observed V segments, including chromosome 9 orphons, were excluded from the earlier analysis of about 500 of the donors because counts were too low. Because HLA typing was missing for some donors at each locus, association tests included only the typed subset. A cluster of highly shared sequence variants was judged likely to represent a technical artifact of the sequencing pipeline. The 87-base-pair reads could not distinguish some IMGT-functional V segments, including TRBV6-2 and TRBV6-3, so those segments were excluded. In a later analysis, the rate of TCR association differed among HLA loci, with DRB1 alleles having the most associated TCRs and HLA-C alleles having the fewest. The study gave a list of 150 to 200 TCR beta chains associated with cytomegalovirus. Most CMV-associated TCR beta chains appeared to be HLA-restricted in a later analysis, and the HLA associations seemed to be driven largely by CMV exposure. In a later analysis, several top co-occurrence clusters were reported to appear linked to parvovirus B19, influenza, CMV and Epstein-Barr virus. Most TCR sequences were observed very rarely across donors, whereas some public TCRs were present in many individuals. A later analysis found that HLA-associated TCR beta chains were more clonally expanded and had lower generation probabilities than equally common non-associated chains. Correlated functional status among segregating V segments might reflect linkage disequilibrium, but an unknown experimental factor could not be ruled out. A few of the identified cytomegalovirus-associated TCR beta chains were confirmed in vitro to be specific for cytomegalovirus antigens. In both the original and validation cohorts, the classifier was reported to diagnose cytomegalovirus status with high specificity and sensitivity. An association between a missense DCLRE1C variant and V-gene and J-gene trimming of TCR beta chains was found in a later genetic analysis and replicated in an independent cohort. The only immune exposure information available for the cohort was CMV serostatus. Roughly uniform sequencing depth across donors was assumed in presence/absence analyses, although this assumption may not hold. It was suggested by the authors that the approach could potentially be generalized to other disease states and immunological phenotypes. In an earlier analysis of some 550 of the donors, most TCR beta V segments were observed in productive rearrangements about 90% or about 30% of the time, broadly matching IMGT annotations. This cohort had only TCR beta chains sequenced, and the lack of alpha or paired-chain data limited which features could be detected. Assigning TCR associations to individual alleles was difficult when HLA alleles, especially DR and DQ, strongly co-occurred.

Libraries were constructed by the immunoSEQ multiplex PCR assay. For the multiplex PCR, a mixture combining 60 forward primers for TCR Vbeta segments and 13 reverse primers for TCR Jbeta segments was used. A multiplex PCR assay on genomic DNA amplified the CDR3 region of rearranged TCR beta genes. Amplified TCR beta libraries were sequenced as 87-base-pair reads on the Illumina HiSeq System. The paper's processing steps were these. A later analysis tallied roughly 80 million unique TCR beta chains across the 666 repertoires, and about 12 million of those chains were shared by two or more donors. A nearest-neighbor algorithm error-corrected the raw reads and collapsed the reads into unique sequences, merging closely related sequences to remove PCR and sequencing errors. To assign V, D and J gene segments, CDR3 sequences were aligned to IMGT reference sequences. Each retained sequence needed at least a six-nucleotide match to both a V gene segment and a J gene segment. A rearrangement counted as productive if the CDR3 had no stop codons and remained in frame with V and J, and every other rearrangement counted as non-productive. CDR3 was defined by IMGT convention, running from the second conserved V-encoded cysteine to the conserved J-encoded phenylalanine. In an earlier analysis of approximately 500 of the donors, sequences lacking an unambiguous match to a single V gene segment were excluded. An earlier analysis of several hundred of the donors classified V segments as functional when productive rearrangements were above 56.7% and as segregating when the standard deviation between donors was above 5%. A statistical classification framework was built for diagnosing cytomegalovirus status from the catalog of TCR beta chain sequences. In a later analysis, V and J genes were assigned by comparing TCR nucleotide sequences against IMGT/GENE-DB human TR gene sequences. The TCRdist pipeline was used in a later analysis to assign CDR3 sequences and most-parsimonious VDJ recombination scenarios. In a later analysis, each TCR beta chain was defined by its CDR3 amino acid sequence together with its V-gene family, and reads lacking a unique V-gene family were excluded. A later analysis removed 600 or so highly shared, low-generation-probability nucleotide sequences to deal with suspected cross-contamination and a sequencing artifact. For each public chain, a later analysis derived a clonal expansion index from normalized ranks of inferred template counts within each repertoire. In a later analysis, generation probabilities were computed with a VDJ recombination model fitted to out-of-frame rearrangements, and the resulting probabilities were checked against IGoR. In a later analysis, hypergeometric tests were used to score TCR-TCR, TCR-HLA and TCR-CMV co-occurrence, with a repertoire-size bias correction applied to TCR pairs. False discovery rates were estimated in a later analysis by permuting HLA or CMV assignments 20 times. A later analysis grouped co-occurring TCRs with DBSCAN, adding TCRdist sequence similarity when clustering within HLA-allele-positive subsets. Co-occurrence clustering excluded repertoires with fewer than 30,000 or more than 120,000 public chains, plus five with anomalous nucleotide sharing. Entries here come from immuneACCESS through TCRdb and include only in-frame sequences with V and J called. Some clones fail to appear in such tables; in the studies checked, an unresolved V gene covers under half of the shortfall, and the cause of the remainder is unknown. V and J calls plus clone size are reproduced from that table; the DNA served to infer D and trimming. This sample has 180,000 or so clones in its table, and over 75% of those were observed once. 7.5% to 10% of the sample belongs to the ten largest clones.

Reading the germline V gene gives CDR1 SNHLY and CDR2 FYNNEI. Trimming costs V 7 bases and J 8 bases, and their ends lie 8 bases apart. Including the terminal cysteine and phenylalanine, the CDR3 comprises 10 residues. Of the read, only the CDR3 DNA is kept; its 30 bases are in frame from base 1. About this clone: Which antigen it targets is not known. No much larger clonotype is one base removed from it; base qualities were not supplied.

In total, roughly 670 healthy bone marrow donors made up the cohort. At the time of sampling, every cohort member was nominally healthy, though immune exposures that went unrecorded were likely present. The donor tested CMV seropositive, placing the donor among the 290 or so seropositive members of the cohort. Each donor provided a peripheral blood sample, and peripheral blood mononuclear cells were used for TCR beta sequencing. The Qiagen DNeasy Blood Extraction Kit was used to extract genomic DNA from the blood cell samples. Sequencing used PBMCs. The sequence links TRBV2 to TRBJ1-1; the D gene is possibly TRBD1, with 5 bases matching. This clonotype originated in a man aged 18 to 29 in good health and CMV-seropositive. The sequenced DNA: TGTGCCAGCATATGGGGCGAAGCTTTCTTT. The encoded protein is CASIWGEAFF.